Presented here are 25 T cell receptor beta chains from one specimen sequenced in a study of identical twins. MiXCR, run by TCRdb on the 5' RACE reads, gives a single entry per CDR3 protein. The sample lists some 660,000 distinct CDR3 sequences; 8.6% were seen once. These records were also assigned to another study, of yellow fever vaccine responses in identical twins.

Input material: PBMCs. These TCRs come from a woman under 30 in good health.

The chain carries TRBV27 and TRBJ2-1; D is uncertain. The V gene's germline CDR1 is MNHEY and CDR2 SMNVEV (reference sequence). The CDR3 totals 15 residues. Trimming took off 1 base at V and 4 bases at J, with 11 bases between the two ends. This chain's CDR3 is CASSLLTIEYNEQFF. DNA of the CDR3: TGTGCCAGCAGTTTATTAACTATTGAGTACAATGAGCAGTTCTTC.

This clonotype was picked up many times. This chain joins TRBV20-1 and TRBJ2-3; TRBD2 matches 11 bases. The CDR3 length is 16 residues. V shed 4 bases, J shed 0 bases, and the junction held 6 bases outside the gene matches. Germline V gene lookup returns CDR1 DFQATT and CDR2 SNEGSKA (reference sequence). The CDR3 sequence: CSATIPSGRSTDTQYF. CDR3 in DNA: TGCAGTGCTACCATCCCTAGCGGGAGGAGCACAGATACGCAGTATTTT.

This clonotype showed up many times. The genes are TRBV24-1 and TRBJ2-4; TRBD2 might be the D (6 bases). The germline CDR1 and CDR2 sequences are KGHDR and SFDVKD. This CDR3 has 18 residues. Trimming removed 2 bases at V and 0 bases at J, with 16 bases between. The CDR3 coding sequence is TGTGCCACCAGTGATTCCCGGGCGGGGTTGAAAGCCAAAAACATTCAGTACTTC. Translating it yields CATSDSRAGLKAKNIQYF.

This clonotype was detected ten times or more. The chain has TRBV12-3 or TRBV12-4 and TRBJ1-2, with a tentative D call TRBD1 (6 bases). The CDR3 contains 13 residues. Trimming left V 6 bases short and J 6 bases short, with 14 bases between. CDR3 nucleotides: TGTGCCAGCAGCCCCCAGGGGCGGCATGGCTACACCTTC. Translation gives CASSPQGRHGYTF.

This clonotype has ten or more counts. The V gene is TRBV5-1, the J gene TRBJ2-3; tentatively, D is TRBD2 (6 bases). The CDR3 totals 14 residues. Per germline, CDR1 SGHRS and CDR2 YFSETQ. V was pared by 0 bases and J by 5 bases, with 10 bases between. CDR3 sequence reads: CASSLGLVVDTQYF. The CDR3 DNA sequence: TGCGCCAGCAGCTTGGGACTAGTAGTAGATACGCAGTATTTT. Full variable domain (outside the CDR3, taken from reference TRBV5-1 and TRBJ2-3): KAGVTQTPRYLIKTRGQQVTLSCSPISGHRSVSWYQQTPGQGLQFLFEYFSETQRNKGNFPGRFSGRQFSNSRSEMNVSTLELGDSALYLCASSLGLVVDTQYFGPGTRLTVL.

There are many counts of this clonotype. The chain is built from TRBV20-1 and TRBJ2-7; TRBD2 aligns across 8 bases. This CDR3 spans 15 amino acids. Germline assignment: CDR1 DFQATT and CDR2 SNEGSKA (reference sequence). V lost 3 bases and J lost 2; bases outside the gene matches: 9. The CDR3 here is CSASGREMVPYEQYF. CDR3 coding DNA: TGCAGTGCTAGCGGGAGGGAAATGGTACCCTACGAGCAGTACTTC.

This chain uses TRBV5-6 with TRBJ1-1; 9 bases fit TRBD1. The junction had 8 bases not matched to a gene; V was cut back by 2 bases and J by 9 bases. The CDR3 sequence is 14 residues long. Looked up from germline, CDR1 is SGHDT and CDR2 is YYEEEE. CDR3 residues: CASSFTFGTGKAFF. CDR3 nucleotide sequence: TGTGCCAGCAGCTTTACATTTGGGACAGGGAAAGCTTTCTTT.

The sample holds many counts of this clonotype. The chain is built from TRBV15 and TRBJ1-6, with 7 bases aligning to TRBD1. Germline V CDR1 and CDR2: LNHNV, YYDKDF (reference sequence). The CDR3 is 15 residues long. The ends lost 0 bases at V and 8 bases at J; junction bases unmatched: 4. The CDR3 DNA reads TGTGCCACCAGCAGAGAACGCCAGGGGGATTCACCCCTCCACTTT. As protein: CATSRERQGDSPLHF.

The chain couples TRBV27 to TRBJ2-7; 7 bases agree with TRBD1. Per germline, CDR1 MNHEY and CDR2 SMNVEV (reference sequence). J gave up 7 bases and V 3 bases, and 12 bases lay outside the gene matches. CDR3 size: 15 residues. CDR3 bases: TGTGCCAGCAGTTTCCCATCGACAGGGCTGGGGGAGCAGTACTTC. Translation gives CASSFPSTGLGEQYF.

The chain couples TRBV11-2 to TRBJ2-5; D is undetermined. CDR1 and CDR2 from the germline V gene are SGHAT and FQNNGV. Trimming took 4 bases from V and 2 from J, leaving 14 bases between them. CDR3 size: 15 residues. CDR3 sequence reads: CASSSVPGVQETQYF. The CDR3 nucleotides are TGTGCCAGCAGCTCGGTTCCAGGTGTGCAAGAGACCCAGTACTTC.

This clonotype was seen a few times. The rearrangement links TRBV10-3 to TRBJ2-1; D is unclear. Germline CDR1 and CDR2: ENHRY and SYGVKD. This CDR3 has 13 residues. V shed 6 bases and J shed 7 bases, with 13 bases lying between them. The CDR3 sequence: CAISSTLGNEQFF. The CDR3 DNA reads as TGTGCCATCAGCTCTACCCTGGGAAATGAGCAGTTCTTC.

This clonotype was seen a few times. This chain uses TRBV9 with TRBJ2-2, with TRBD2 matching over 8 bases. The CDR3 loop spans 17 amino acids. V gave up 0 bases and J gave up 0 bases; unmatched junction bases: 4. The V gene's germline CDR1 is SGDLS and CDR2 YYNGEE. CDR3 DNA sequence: TGTGCCAGCAGCGTAGGGGCGGGGGGCCCGAACACCGGGGAGCTGTTTTTT. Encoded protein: CASSVGAGGPNTGELFF.

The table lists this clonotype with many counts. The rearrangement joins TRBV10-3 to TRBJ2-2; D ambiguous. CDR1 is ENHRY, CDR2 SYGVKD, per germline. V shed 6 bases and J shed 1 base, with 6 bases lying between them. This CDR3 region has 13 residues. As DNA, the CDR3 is TGTGCCATCAGGGACGGGAACACCGGGGAGCTGTTTTTT. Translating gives CAIRDGNTGELFF.

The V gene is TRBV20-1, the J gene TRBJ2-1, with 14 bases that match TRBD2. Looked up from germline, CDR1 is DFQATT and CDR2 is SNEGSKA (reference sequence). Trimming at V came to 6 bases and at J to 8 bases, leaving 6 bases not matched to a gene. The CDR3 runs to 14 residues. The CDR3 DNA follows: TGCAGTGCAAGCGGACTAGCGGGAGGTCATGAGCAGTTCTTC. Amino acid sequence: CSASGLAGGHEQFF.

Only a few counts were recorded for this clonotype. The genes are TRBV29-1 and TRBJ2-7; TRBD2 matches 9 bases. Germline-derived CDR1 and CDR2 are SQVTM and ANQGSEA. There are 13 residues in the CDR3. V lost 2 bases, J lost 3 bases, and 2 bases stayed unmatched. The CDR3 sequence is CSVELAGIYEQYF. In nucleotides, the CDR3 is TGCAGCGTTGAACTAGCGGGGATCTACGAGCAGTACTTC.

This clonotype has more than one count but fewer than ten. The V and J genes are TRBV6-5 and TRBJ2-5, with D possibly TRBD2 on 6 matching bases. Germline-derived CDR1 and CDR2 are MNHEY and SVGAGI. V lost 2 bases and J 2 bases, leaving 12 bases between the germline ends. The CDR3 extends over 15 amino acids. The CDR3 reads CASSYGPLAQETQYF. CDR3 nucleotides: TGTGCCAGCAGTTACGGTCCTCTAGCGCAAGAGACCCAGTACTTC.

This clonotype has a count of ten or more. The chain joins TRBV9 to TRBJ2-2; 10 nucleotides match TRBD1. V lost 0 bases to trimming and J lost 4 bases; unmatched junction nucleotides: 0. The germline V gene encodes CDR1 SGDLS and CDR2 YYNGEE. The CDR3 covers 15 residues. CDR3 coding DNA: TGTGCCAGCAGCGTAGGGACAGGGGGCACCGGGGAGCTGTTTTTT. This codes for CASSVGTGGTGELFF.

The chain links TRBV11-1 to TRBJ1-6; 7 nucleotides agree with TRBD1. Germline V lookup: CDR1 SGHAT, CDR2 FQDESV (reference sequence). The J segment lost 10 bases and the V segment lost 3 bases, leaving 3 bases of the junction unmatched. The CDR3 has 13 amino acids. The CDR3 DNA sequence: TGTGCCAGCAGCTTCGACAGGGCCTCACCCCTCCACTTT. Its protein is CASSFDRASPLHF.

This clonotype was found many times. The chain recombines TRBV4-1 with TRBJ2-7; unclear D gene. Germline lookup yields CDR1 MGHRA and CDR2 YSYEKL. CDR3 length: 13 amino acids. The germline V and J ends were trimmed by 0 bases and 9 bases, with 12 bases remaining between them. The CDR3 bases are TGCGCCAGCAGCCAAGATGGGGTTCTCGGGCAGTACTTC. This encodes CASSQDGVLGQYF.

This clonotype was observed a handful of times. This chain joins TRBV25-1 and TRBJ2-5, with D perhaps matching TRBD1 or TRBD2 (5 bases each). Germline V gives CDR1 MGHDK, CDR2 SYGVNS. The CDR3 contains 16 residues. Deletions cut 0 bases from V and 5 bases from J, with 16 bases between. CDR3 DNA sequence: TGTGCCAGCAGTGAATACTGGGGACCAAACGTGGAGACCCAGTACTTC. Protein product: CASSEYWGPNVETQYF. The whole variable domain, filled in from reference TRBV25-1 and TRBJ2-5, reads EADIYQTPRYLVIGTGKKITLECSQTMGHDKMYWYQQDPGMELHLIHYSYGVNSTEKGDLSSESTVSRIRTEHFPLTLESARPSHTSQYLCASSEYWGPNVETQYFGPGTRLLVL.

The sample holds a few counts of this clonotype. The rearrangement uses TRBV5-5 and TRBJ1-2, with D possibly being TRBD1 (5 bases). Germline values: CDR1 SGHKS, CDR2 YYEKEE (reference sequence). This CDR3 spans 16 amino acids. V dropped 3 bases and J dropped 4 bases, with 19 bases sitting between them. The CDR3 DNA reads TGTGCCAGCAGCTCTCCCGCAGGGTTAATGGGCTATGGCTACACCTTC. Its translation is CASSSPAGLMGYGYTF. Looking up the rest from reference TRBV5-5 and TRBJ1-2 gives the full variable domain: DAGVTQSPTHLIKTRGQQVTLRCSPISGHKSVSWYQQVLGQGPQFIFQYYEKEERGRGNFPDRFSARQFPNYSSELNVNALLLGDSALYLCASSSPAGLMGYGYTFGSGTRLTVV.

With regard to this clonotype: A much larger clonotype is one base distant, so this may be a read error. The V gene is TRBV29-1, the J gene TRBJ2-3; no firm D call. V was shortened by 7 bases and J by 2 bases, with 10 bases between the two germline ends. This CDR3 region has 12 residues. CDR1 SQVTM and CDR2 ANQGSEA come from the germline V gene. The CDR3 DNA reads TGCAGCGCCAAGTACTACACAGATACGCAGTATTTT. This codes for CSAKYYTDTQYF.

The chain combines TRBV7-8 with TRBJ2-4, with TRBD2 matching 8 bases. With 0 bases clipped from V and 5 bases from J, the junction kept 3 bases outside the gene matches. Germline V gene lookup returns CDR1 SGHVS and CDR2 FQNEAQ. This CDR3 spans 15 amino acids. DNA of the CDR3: TGTGCCAGCAGCTTAGCGGTAGCGGGACAAAACATTCAGTACTTC. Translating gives CASSLAVAGQNIQYF.

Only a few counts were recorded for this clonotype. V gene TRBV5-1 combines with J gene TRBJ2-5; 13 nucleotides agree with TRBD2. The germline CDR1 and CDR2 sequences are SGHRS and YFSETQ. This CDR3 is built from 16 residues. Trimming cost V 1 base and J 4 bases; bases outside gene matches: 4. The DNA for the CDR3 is TGCGCCAGCAGCTTGCGGACTAGCGGGGGAGGAGAGACCCAGTACTTC. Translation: CASSLRTSGGGETQYF.

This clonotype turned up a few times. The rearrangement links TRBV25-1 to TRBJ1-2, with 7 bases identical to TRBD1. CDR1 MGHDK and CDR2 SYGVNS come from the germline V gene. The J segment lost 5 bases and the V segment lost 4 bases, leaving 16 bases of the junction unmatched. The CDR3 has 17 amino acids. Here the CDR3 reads CASSGVPSGTAVYGYTF. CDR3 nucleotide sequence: TGTGCCAGCAGTGGCGTACCATCCGGGACAGCCGTATATGGCTACACCTTC.